The 5 T cell receptor beta chains below were found in one sample sequenced in a study of CD8+CD57+ T cells in acquired aplastic anemia. Template material for TCR beta VDJ and CDR3 profiling consisted of genomic DNA. Via MiXCR, TCRdb re-called the reads, giving one row per CDR3 protein. The sample has roughly 170,000 distinct CDR3 sequences; 55% to 75% are singletons. Sequencing was performed on sorted CD4+, CD8+, or CD8+CD57+ T cells (not recorded which) from PBMCs. These receptors all come from a human donor in good health.

The J gene is TRBJ2-1, the V gene TRBV7-3; perhaps TRBD2 as D (6 bases). This CDR3 region has 18 residues. With 4 bases removed from V and 5 bases from J, the gap between germline ends came to 24 bases. Per germline, CDR1 SGHTA and CDR2 FQGTGA. The chain's CDR3 is CASSSIPQDGGPNNEQFF. CDR3 sequence (DNA): TGTGCCAGCAGCTCCATACCCCAGGACGGGGGACCCAACAATGAGCAGTTCTTC.

This chain connects TRBV7-3 to TRBJ2-2, with a weak D call TRBD1 (6 bases). The CDR3 covers 16 residues. V was trimmed by 5 bases and J by 5 bases, leaving 18 bases between them. CDR1 SGHTA and CDR2 FQGTGA come from the germline V gene. CDR3: CASSRQVVGVTGELFF. DNA for the CDR3: TGTGCCAGCAGCCGACAGGTTGTGGGGGTGACCGGGGAGCTGTTTTTT. Combining the CDR3 with reference TRBV7-3 and TRBJ2-2 gives the whole variable domain GAGVSQTPSNKVTEKGKYVELRCDPISGHTALYWYRQSLGQGPEFLIYFQGTGAADDSGLPNDRFFAVRPEGSVSTLKIQRTERGDSAVYLCASSRQVVGVTGELFFGEGSRLTVL.

The chain employs TRBV2 and TRBJ2-2; D gene ambiguous. Germline V gene data show CDR1 as SNHLY and CDR2 as FYNNEI. V lost 8 bases and J 4 bases, leaving 5 bases between the germline ends. The CDR3 consists of 11 residues. The CDR3 nucleotides are TGTGCCAGCCGTTCCACCGGGGAGCTGTTTTTT. Translating gives CASRSTGELFF.

This clonotype was detected ten times or more. V gene TRBV6-2 or TRBV6-3 combines with J gene TRBJ1-5; TRBD1 matches at 10 bases. With V trimmed by 6 bases and J by 7 bases, 9 bases remained unmatched. CDR1 MNHEY and CDR2 SVGEGT come from the germline V gene. The CDR3 spans 15 residues. Here the CDR3 reads CASRRPGQGWQPQHF. The CDR3 DNA is TGTGCCAGCAGGCGACCGGGACAGGGGTGGCAGCCCCAGCATTTT.

V is TRBV7-9 and J is TRBJ2-7; D remains ambiguous. Germline CDR1 SEHNR, CDR2 FQNEAQ (reference sequence). Trimming removed 5 bases from V and 2 bases from J, with 16 bases in between. The CDR3 has 15 residues. The CDR3: CASSLGGPTTYEQYF. The DNA for the CDR3 is TGTGCCAGCAGCCTCGGCGGACCCACTACCTACGAGCAGTACTTC.